This T cell receptor beta chain originates from a study of blood T cell repertoires in COVID-19. Study background: The United States, Italy and Spain provided the acute and convalescent COVID-19 samples. PBMCs, B-cell-depleted T cells, or T cells were the source of the cDNA or gDNA that made up the material.

The CDR3 is made up of 13 amino acids. Germline assignment: CDR1 KGHSH and CDR2 LQKENI. Trimming took off 5 bases at V and 2 bases at J, with 9 bases between the two ends. In the authors' workflow: Amplified reference gene primers provided the basis for estimating nucleated cell counts. Libraries were prepared by immunoSEQ multiplex PCR; TCRdb keeps only in-frame clonotypes and omits some of them. The V and J calls and clone size come from that table; D and trimming were worked out from the DNA. Among some 170,000 clones, 70% to 80% were seen once, and the ten largest hold 8.5% to 10%. This chain joins TRBV18 and TRBJ1-1, with D possibly TRBD1 on 6 matching bases. The clonotype comes from a woman aged 50 to 60 with active or convalescent COVID-19. The sample was peripheral blood. As DNA, the CDR3 is TGTGCCAGCTCAAGGACAGCCAACACTGAAGCTTTCTTT. Translation: CASSRTANTEAFF.